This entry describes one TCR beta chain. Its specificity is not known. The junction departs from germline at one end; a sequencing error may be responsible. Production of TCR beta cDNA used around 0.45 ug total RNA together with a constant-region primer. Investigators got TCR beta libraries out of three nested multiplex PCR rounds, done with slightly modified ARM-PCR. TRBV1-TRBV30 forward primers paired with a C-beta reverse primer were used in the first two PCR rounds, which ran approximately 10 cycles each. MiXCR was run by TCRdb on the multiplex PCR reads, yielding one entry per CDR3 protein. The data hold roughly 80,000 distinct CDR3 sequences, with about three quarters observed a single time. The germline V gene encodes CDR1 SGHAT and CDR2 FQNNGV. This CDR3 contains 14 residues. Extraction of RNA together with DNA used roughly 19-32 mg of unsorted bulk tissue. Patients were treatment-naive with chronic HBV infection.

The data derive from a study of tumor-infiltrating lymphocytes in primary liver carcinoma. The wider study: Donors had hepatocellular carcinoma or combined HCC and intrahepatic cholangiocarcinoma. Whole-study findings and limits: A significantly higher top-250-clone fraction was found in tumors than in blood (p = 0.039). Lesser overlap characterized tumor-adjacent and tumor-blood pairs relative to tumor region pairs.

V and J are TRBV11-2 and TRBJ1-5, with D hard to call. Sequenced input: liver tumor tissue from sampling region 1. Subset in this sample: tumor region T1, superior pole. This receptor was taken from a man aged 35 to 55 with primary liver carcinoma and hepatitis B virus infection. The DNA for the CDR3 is TGTGCCAGCGGATACAAGCGCAGCAATCGGCCCCAGCATTTT. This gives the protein CASGYKRSNRPQHF.